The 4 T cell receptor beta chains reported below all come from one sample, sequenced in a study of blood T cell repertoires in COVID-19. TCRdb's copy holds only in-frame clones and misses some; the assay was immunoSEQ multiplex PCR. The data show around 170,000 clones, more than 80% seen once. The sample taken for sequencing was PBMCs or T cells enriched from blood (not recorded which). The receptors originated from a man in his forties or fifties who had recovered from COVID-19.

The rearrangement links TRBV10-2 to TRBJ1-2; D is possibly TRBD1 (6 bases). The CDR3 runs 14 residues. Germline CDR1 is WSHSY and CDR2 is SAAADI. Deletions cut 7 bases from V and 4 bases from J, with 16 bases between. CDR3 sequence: CASMGAGAGYGYTF. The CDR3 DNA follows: TGCGCCAGCATGGGGGCAGGGGCAGGCTATGGCTACACCTTC.

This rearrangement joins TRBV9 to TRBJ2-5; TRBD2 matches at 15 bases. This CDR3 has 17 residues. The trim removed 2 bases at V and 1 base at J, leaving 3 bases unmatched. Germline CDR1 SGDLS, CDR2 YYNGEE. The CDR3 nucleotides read TGTGCCAGCAGCGTGGGGACTAGCGGGGGGACCCAAGAGACCCAGTACTTC. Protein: CASSVGTSGGTQETQYF.

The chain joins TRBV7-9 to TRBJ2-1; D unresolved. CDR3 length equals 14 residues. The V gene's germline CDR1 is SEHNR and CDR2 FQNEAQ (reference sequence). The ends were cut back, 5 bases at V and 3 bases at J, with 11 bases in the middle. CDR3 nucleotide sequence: TGTGCCAGCAGCCGCACCCCAGACTACAATGAGCAGTTCTTC. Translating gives CASSRTPDYNEQFF.

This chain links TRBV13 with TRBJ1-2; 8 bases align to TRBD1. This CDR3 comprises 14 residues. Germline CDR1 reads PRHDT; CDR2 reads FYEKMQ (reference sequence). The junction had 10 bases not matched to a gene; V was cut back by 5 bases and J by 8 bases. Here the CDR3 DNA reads TGTGCCAGCAGCATACCGGGACAGGCGAGGGGCTACACCTTC. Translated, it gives CASSIPGQARGYTF.